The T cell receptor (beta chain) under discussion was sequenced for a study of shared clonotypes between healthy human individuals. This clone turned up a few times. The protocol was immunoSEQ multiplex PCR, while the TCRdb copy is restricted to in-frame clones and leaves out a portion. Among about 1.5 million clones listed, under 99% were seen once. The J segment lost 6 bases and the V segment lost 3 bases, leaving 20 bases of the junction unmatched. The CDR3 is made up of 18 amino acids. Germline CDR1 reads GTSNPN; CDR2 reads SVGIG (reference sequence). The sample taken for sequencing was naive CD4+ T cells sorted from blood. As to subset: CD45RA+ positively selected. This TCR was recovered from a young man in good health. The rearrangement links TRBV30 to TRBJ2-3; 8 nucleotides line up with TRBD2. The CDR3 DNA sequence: TGTGCCTGGAGAGGGGTCGACTACGGTAGCGGGATACGGGATACGCAGTATTTT. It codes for CAWRGVDYGSGIRDTQYF.